The rows below give T cell receptor beta chains drawn from one sample of a study of T cells in Graves' hyperthyroidism and ophthalmopathy. TCRdb passed the multiplex PCR reads through MiXCR, listing each CDR3 protein once. Of about 480,000 distinct CDR3 sequences in the sample, less than 25% were seen once. Sequenced material: blood. The receptors were gathered from a woman in her seventies with Graves' ophthalmopathy. The CDR3 runs from the conserved cysteine through the conserved F or W. D genes are given only for firm matches. Size is omitted from some rows. Given values are once, few, many or a class for expanded clones.

CDR3nt: TGTGCCTGGAGTGGAGCGCAGGCCCTTAGCAATCAGCCCCAGCATTTT; CDR3aa: CAWSGAQALSNQPQHF; d_gene: -; abundance: -; j_gene: TRBJ1-5; v_gene: TRBV30
CDR3nt: TGTGCCAGCAGCCCCATGGCGGGGTACAATGAGCAGTTCTTC; CDR3aa: CASSPMAGYNEQFF; d_gene: -; abundance: many; j_gene: TRBJ2-1; v_gene: TRBV2
CDR3nt: TGTGCCAGCAGCTCAAGTAGCGGGAGTGCCGGGGAGCTGTTTTTT; CDR3aa: CASSSSSGSAGELFF; d_gene: TRBD2; abundance: few; j_gene: TRBJ2-2; v_gene: TRBV7-3
CDR3nt: TGTGCCATCAGTGCCATAGCGACAGGGAAAGTAGACACCGGGGAGCTGTTTTTT; CDR3aa: CAISAIATGKVDTGELFF; d_gene: TRBD1; abundance: few; j_gene: TRBJ2-2; v_gene: TRBV10-3
CDR3nt: TGTGCCAGCAGGGGACGGAATAATAATTCACCCCTCCACTTT; CDR3aa: CASRGRNNNSPLHF; d_gene: -; abundance: -; j_gene: TRBJ1-6; v_gene: TRBV7-9
CDR3nt: TGTGCCAGCAGCGGGCAGGTTGCAACTAATGAAAAACTGTTTTTT; CDR3aa: CASSGQVATNEKLFF; d_gene: -; abundance: few; j_gene: TRBJ1-4; v_gene: TRBV2
CDR3nt: TGTGCCAGCAGCCACGGCAGGGGGCGTATTCAGCCCCAGCATTTT; CDR3aa: CASSHGRGRIQPQHF; d_gene: TRBD1; abundance: many; j_gene: TRBJ1-5; v_gene: TRBV3-1
CDR3nt: TGTGCCTGGAGAGGGACAGGGGTGGATTCACCCCTCCACTTT; CDR3aa: CAWRGTGVDSPLHF; d_gene: TRBD1; abundance: -; j_gene: TRBJ1-6; v_gene: TRBV30
CDR3nt: TGTGCCAGCAGCCCCATGACTAGTGGCGGTCCTTACGAGCAGTACTTC; CDR3aa: CASSPMTSGGPYEQYF; d_gene: -; abundance: -; j_gene: TRBJ2-7; v_gene: TRBV9
CDR3nt: TGTGCCAGCAGTCGAGCTAGCGGGAGTAATCGGGAGCAGTACTTC; CDR3aa: CASSRASGSNREQYF; d_gene: TRBD2; abundance: few; j_gene: TRBJ2-7; v_gene: TRBV27
CDR3nt: TGTGCCAGCAGCCCCCGGGAAGGGTCCTTGACTGAAGCTTTCTTT; CDR3aa: CASSPREGSLTEAFF; d_gene: -; abundance: -; j_gene: TRBJ1-1; v_gene: TRBV13
CDR3nt: TGTGCCAGCAGGGGCGGGACGGGCCACAATCAGCCCCAGCATTTT; CDR3aa: CASRGGTGHNQPQHF; d_gene: -; abundance: -; j_gene: TRBJ1-5; v_gene: TRBV6-2/TRBV6-3
CDR3nt: TGTGCCAGCAGCCCCCGCCAGGGGAATACAAACCAAGAGACCCAGTACTTC; CDR3aa: CASSPRQGNTNQETQYF; d_gene: -; abundance: -; j_gene: TRBJ2-5; v_gene: TRBV11-2
CDR3nt: TGTGCCAGTAGTGGTAGTGGAGAGACCCAGTACTTC; CDR3aa: CASSGSGETQYF; d_gene: -; abundance: -; j_gene: TRBJ2-5; v_gene: TRBV19
CDR3nt: TGTGCTAGTGGTTTGGTATCTGGGTCAGTCCAAGCCTCTGGAAACACCATATATTTT; CDR3aa: CASGLVSGSVQASGNTIYF; d_gene: -; abundance: -; j_gene: TRBJ1-3; v_gene: TRBV12-5
CDR3nt: TGTGCCAGCAGTTTAACCTTGGGCAGAAGAAATTCCTACGAGCAGTACTTC; CDR3aa: CASSLTLGRRNSYEQYF; d_gene: -; abundance: many; j_gene: TRBJ2-7; v_gene: TRBV12-3/TRBV12-4
CDR3nt: TGCGCCAGCAGCAGGGGAGGACAGGTCTCAGGGGATGAGCAGTTCTTC; CDR3aa: CASSRGGQVSGDEQFF; d_gene: -; abundance: few; j_gene: TRBJ2-1; v_gene: TRBV5-1
CDR3nt: TGTGCCAGCAGCTTAACTACGAAAGGGGATACGCAGTATTTT; CDR3aa: CASSLTTKGDTQYF; d_gene: -; abundance: -; j_gene: TRBJ2-3; v_gene: TRBV7-2
CDR3nt: TGTGCCAGCAGGGTGGGGGCGGGCAATGAGCAGTTCTTC; CDR3aa: CASRVGAGNEQFF; d_gene: -; abundance: -; j_gene: TRBJ2-1; v_gene: TRBV7-2
CDR3nt: TGTGCCAGCAGCTTTGGGACTGGAGTGAACAATGAGCAGTTCTTC; CDR3aa: CASSFGTGVNNEQFF; d_gene: -; abundance: -; j_gene: TRBJ2-1; v_gene: TRBV11-2
CDR3nt: TGTGCCAGCAGCTTAGAGGTCAGAGAGACCCAGTACTTC; CDR3aa: CASSLEVRETQYF; d_gene: -; abundance: many; j_gene: TRBJ2-5; v_gene: TRBV7-9
CDR3nt: TGCGCCAGCAGCGGATTGACAGGAAAACTCACAGATACGCAGTATTTT; CDR3aa: CASSGLTGKLTDTQYF; d_gene: -; abundance: few; j_gene: TRBJ2-3; v_gene: TRBV5-1
CDR3nt: TGCGCCAGCAGTAAGGACAGAGACACAGATACGCAGTATTTT; CDR3aa: CASSKDRDTDTQYF; d_gene: -; abundance: -; j_gene: TRBJ2-3; v_gene: TRBV5-1
CDR3nt: TGTGCCAGCAGTCCCCCGGGACAGGTTTTGAATACGCAGTATTTT; CDR3aa: CASSPPGQVLNTQYF; d_gene: TRBD1; abundance: few; j_gene: TRBJ2-3; v_gene: TRBV28
CDR3nt: TGTGCCATCCAAATGAGCGGCTCCTACGAGCAGTACTTC; CDR3aa: CAIQMSGSYEQYF; d_gene: -; abundance: -; j_gene: TRBJ2-7; v_gene: TRBV10-3
CDR3nt: TGTGCCAGCAGTTTGCCAGGGGGTGAGGCTTTCTTT; CDR3aa: CASSLPGGEAFF; d_gene: TRBD1; abundance: few; j_gene: TRBJ1-1; v_gene: TRBV12-3/TRBV12-4
CDR3nt: TGTGCCAGTAGCGCGAGCGGGAGGGTAGAGACCCAGTACTTC; CDR3aa: CASSASGRVETQYF; d_gene: TRBD2; abundance: -; j_gene: TRBJ2-5; v_gene: TRBV19
CDR3nt: TGTGCCAGCAGTTACCGGACTAGCGGGAGTTCCGATACGCAGTATTTT; CDR3aa: CASSYRTSGSSDTQYF; d_gene: TRBD2; abundance: few; j_gene: TRBJ2-3; v_gene: TRBV25-1
CDR3nt: TGCGCCAGCAGCCAAGGACAGCGCAATCAGCCCCAGCATTTT; CDR3aa: CASSQGQRNQPQHF; d_gene: -; abundance: -; j_gene: TRBJ1-5; v_gene: TRBV4-1
CDR3nt: TGTGCCAGCAGCTTTGGGACGCTGAATTACGAGCAGTACTTC; CDR3aa: CASSFGTLNYEQYF; d_gene: -; abundance: few; j_gene: TRBJ2-7; v_gene: TRBV7-9
CDR3nt: TGTGCCATAAGTGGACAGTACGAGCAGTTCTTC; CDR3aa: CAISGQYEQFF; d_gene: -; abundance: -; j_gene: TRBJ2-1; v_gene: TRBV6-2/TRBV6-3
CDR3nt: TGTGCCACCACCCATTGGGGTGTAACTAATGAAAAACTGTTTTTT; CDR3aa: CATTHWGVTNEKLFF; d_gene: -; abundance: -; j_gene: TRBJ1-4; v_gene: TRBV24-1
CDR3nt: TGTGCCAGCAGCCGCAACTACCGGGACTACACAGATACGCAGTATTTT; CDR3aa: CASSRNYRDYTDTQYF; d_gene: TRBD2; abundance: many; j_gene: TRBJ2-3; v_gene: TRBV7-2
CDR3nt: TGTGCCAGCAGGGCATTTGACAGGGGTTTGGAAGGGGCCAACGTCCTGACTTTC; CDR3aa: CASRAFDRGLEGANVLTF; d_gene: TRBD1; abundance: -; j_gene: TRBJ2-6; v_gene: TRBV2
CDR3nt: TGTGCCAGCAGCTTTGATGTGGGAGGTGGCTACACCTTC; CDR3aa: CASSFDVGGGYTF; d_gene: -; abundance: few; j_gene: TRBJ1-2; v_gene: TRBV7-9
CDR3nt: TGTGCCAGCAGCTTAGGATCGTCGGGGGGGGATACGCAGTATTTT; CDR3aa: CASSLGSSGGDTQYF; d_gene: TRBD2; abundance: -; j_gene: TRBJ2-3; v_gene: TRBV11-2
CDR3nt: TGCGCCAGCAGCTTGGTGACGGGAGGACCTCCCTACGAGCAGTACTTC; CDR3aa: CASSLVTGGPPYEQYF; d_gene: TRBD2; abundance: -; j_gene: TRBJ2-7; v_gene: TRBV5-1